Below are 27 T cell receptor beta chains sequenced from a single sample in a study of T cells in tumors after PD-1 blockade. Sequencing was performed with immunoSEQ multiplex PCR; in TCRdb, only in-frame clones are kept and a portion is missing. The table records some 60,000 clones, about 82% of them present only once. The sequenced sample was PBMCs, obtained before anti-PD-1 treatment. Source of these receptors: a human donor with basal cell carcinoma.

The chain combines TRBV9 with TRBJ2-2, with 7 bases aligning to TRBD2. V lost 3 bases and J lost 1; bases outside the gene matches: 0. The CDR3 covers 14 residues. Germline CDR1 reads SGDLS; CDR2 reads YYNGEE. The CDR3 sequence: CASSAGGNTGELFF. DNA for the CDR3: TGTGCCAGCAGCGCGGGGGGGAACACCGGGGAGCTGTTTTTT.

V usage is TRBV30 and J usage is TRBJ1-1; TRBD1 might be the D (5 bases). The CDR3 loop spans 13 amino acids. Germline CDR1 GTSNPN, CDR2 SVGIG (reference sequence). The V gene lost 3 bases and the J gene lost 4 bases, with 12 bases spanning the gap. CDR3 residues: CAWRGGGITEAFF. The CDR3 bases are TGTGCCTGGAGGGGTGGGGGAATCACTGAAGCTTTCTTT.

The chain links TRBV6-6 to TRBJ2-1; D possibly corresponds to TRBD2 (6 bases). The CDR3 totals 15 residues. Germline CDR1 and CDR2: MNHNY and SVGAGI (reference sequence). V was pared by 2 bases and J by 4 bases, with 12 bases between. The CDR3: CASSYLALGYNEQFF. The CDR3 DNA follows: TGTGCCAGCAGTTACCTAGCGTTAGGGTACAATGAGCAGTTCTTC.

This sequence joins TRBV7-6 and TRBJ1-1; D gene unclear. The germline V and J ends were trimmed by 0 bases and 0 bases, with 17 bases remaining between them. The CDR3 runs to 18 residues. Germline V CDR1 and CDR2: SGHVS, FNYEAQ. CDR3 nucleotide sequence: TGTGCCAGCAGCTTAGCCCCCAGTCCGGTCGGGATGAACACTGAAGCTTTCTTT. Its protein product is CASSLAPSPVGMNTEAFF.

The J gene is TRBJ2-7, the V gene TRBV2, with D unresolved. Germline CDR1 and CDR2: SNHLY and FYNNEI. The CDR3 sequence is 12 residues long. Trimming pared 10 bases from V and 0 bases from J, leaving 10 bases between. The CDR3 region has the DNA TGTGCCACCTCGGTGAGCTCCTACGAGCAGTACTTC. This gives the protein CATSVSSYEQYF.

The V call is TRBV2, the J call TRBJ1-2; D is uncertain. The CDR3 totals 13 residues. Germline V gene lookup returns CDR1 SNHLY and CDR2 FYNNEI. Trimming took 1 base from V and 1 from J, leaving 4 bases between them. For the CDR3, the DNA is TGTGCCAGCAGTGAAGAGGGTAACTATGGCTACACCTTC. The encoded protein is CASSEEGNYGYTF. Using reference TRBV2 and TRBJ1-2 for the parts outside the CDR3, the full variable domain is EPEVTQTPSHQVTQMGQEVILRCVPISNHLYFYWYRQILGQKVEFLVSFYNNEISEKSEIFDDQFSVERPDGSNFTLKIRSTKLEDSAMYFCASSEEGNYGYTFGSGTRLTVV.

This chain connects TRBV4-1 to TRBJ2-3, with D perhaps matching TRBD1 (6 bases). CDR1 and CDR2 (germline): MGHRA, YSYEKL. This CDR3 is built from 15 residues. Trimming stripped 3 bases from V and 0 bases from J, with 10 bases between. The CDR3 here is CASSQGTLSTDTQYF. The CDR3 region has the DNA TGCGCCAGCAGCCAGGGGACACTTAGCACAGATACGCAGTATTTT.

The chain uses TRBV5-1 and TRBJ1-3; D unclear. From germline, CDR1 is SGHRS and CDR2 YFSETQ. Trimming removed 0 bases from V and 0 bases from J, with 10 bases in between. This CDR3 has 16 amino acids. CDR3 DNA: TGCGCCAGCAGCTTGGCGTTAGGCGGCTCTGGAAACACCATATATTTT. Translated: CASSLALGGSGNTIYF.

V is TRBV12-3 or TRBV12-4 and J is TRBJ2-3; TRBD2 agrees at 8 bases. The V segment lost 5 bases and the J segment 5 bases; nucleotides outside the gene matches: 3. The CDR3 covers 13 residues. For the CDR3, the DNA is TGTGCCAGCAGTGCCAGCGGGGGAGATACGCAGTATTTT. This sequence encodes CASSASGGDTQYF.

In regard to this clone: The same CDR3 is also encoded by other DNA sequences in this sample. V gene TRBV7-9 combines with J gene TRBJ2-1; 9 nucleotides match TRBD2. Germline assignment: CDR1 SEHNR and CDR2 FQNEAQ (reference sequence). J gave up 6 bases and V 5 bases, and 8 bases lay outside the gene matches. CDR3 length: 15 amino acids. The CDR3 is CASSRRGGAGNEQFF. DNA for the CDR3: TGTGCCAGCAGCCGGCGCGGGGGGGCGGGCAATGAGCAGTTCTTC.

The chain recombines TRBV2 with TRBJ1-5, with D unresolved. The CDR3 spans 13 residues. V lost 4 bases and J 4 bases, leaving 8 bases between the germline ends. Germline V gene data show CDR1 as SNHLY and CDR2 as FYNNEI. The DNA for the CDR3 is TGTGCCAGCAGTGTTACAGATAATCAGCCCCAGCATTTT. Its protein product is CASSVTDNQPQHF. The complete variable domain, with remaining parts taken from reference TRBV2 and TRBJ1-5, reads EPEVTQTPSHQVTQMGQEVILRCVPISNHLYFYWYRQILGQKVEFLVSFYNNEISEKSEIFDDQFSVERPDGSNFTLKIRSTKLEDSAMYFCASSVTDNQPQHFGDGTRLSIL.

Comment on this clone: Germline and junction disagree at one end, which may indicate a read error. The V call is TRBV7-7, the J call TRBJ2-3, with 16 positions matching TRBD2. The CDR3 is made up of 18 amino acids. The V gene's germline CDR1 is SSHAT and CDR2 FNYEAQ (reference sequence). CDR3 DNA sequence: TGTGCTAGCAGCGCCGGGACTAGCGGGGGGGACAGCACAGATACGCAGTATTTT. This encodes CASSAGTSGGDSTDTQYF.

V usage is TRBV10-3 and J usage is TRBJ1-4; no clear D. Trimming took 0 bases from V and 3 from J, leaving 17 bases between them. CDR1 is ENHRY, CDR2 SYGVKD, per germline. The CDR3 is 18 amino acids. CDR3 residues: CAISESMGSTKPNEKLFF. The CDR3 DNA follows: TGTGCCATCAGTGAGTCGATGGGCTCGACAAAACCTAATGAAAAACTGTTTTTT.

The genes are TRBV5-8 and TRBJ1-2; D is uncertain. Trimming cost V 5 bases and J 0 bases, with 14 bases left between them. The CDR3 spans 15 residues. Germline lookup yields CDR1 SGHTS and CDR2 YDEGEE. The CDR3 nucleotides are TGTGCCAGCAGGAGGGCACGGTTAGCTAACTATGGCTACACCTTC. This translates into CASRRARLANYGYTF.

The chain uses TRBV19 and TRBJ2-1; TRBD1 matches at 7 bases. Germline CDR1 is LNHDA and CDR2 is SQIVND (reference sequence). Trimming at V came to 8 bases and at J to 6 bases, leaving 7 bases not matched to a gene. The CDR3 sequence is 13 residues long. CDR3 DNA sequence: TGTGCCAGTCGGGACAGCGCCGGCAATGAGCAGTTCTTC. Its translation is CASRDSAGNEQFF.

The chain is built from TRBV30 and TRBJ1-5; possible D gene TRBD1, 5 bases. The V end lost 2 bases, the J end lost 1 base, and 9 bases lay between the germline ends. CDR1 is GTSNPN and CDR2 is SVGIG in the germline V gene (reference sequence). This CDR3 contains 14 residues. The CDR3 DNA sequence: TGTGCCTGGAGTATAAGGGGCAGCAATCAGCCCCAGCATTTT. This codes for CAWSIRGSNQPQHF.

This chain uses TRBV5-1 with TRBJ2-5, with 10 bases aligning to TRBD1. The CDR3 is 14 amino acids. Per germline, CDR1 SGHRS and CDR2 YFSETQ. The V segment lost 4 bases and the J segment 5 bases; nucleotides outside the gene matches: 5. CDR3: CASSNDRGPETQYF. The CDR3 region has the DNA TGCGCCAGCAGCAACGACAGGGGGCCGGAGACCCAGTACTTC. The entire variable domain, with the rest obtained from reference TRBV5-1 and TRBJ2-5, is as follows: KAGVTQTPRYLIKTRGQQVTLSCSPISGHRSVSWYQQTPGQGLQFLFEYFSETQRNKGNFPGRFSGRQFSNSRSEMNVSTLELGDSALYLCASSNDRGPETQYFGPGTRLLVL.

The chain uses TRBV9 and TRBJ2-2, with a tentative D call TRBD1 (5 bases). This CDR3 has 15 residues. The V and J ends lost 4 bases and 6 bases respectively, with 16 bases between them. Looked up from germline, CDR1 is SGDLS and CDR2 is YYNGEE. In nucleotides, the CDR3 is TGTGCCAGCAGCCCATTGGGGCGCGGCGCCGGGGAGCTGTTTTTT. As protein: CASSPLGRGAGELFF.

The genes are TRBV9 and TRBJ2-3, with TRBD2 matching 9 bases. V dropped 3 bases and J dropped 5; count of bases not matched to a gene: 10. This CDR3 is built from 16 residues. Germline V gene sequence: CDR1 SGDLS, CDR2 YYNGEE. The CDR3 DNA is TGTGCCAGCAGCGAGCGGGGGGCCCGAGGTGGAGATACGCAGTATTTT. This sequence encodes CASSERGARGGDTQYF.

The chain employs TRBV5-6 and TRBJ1-3; weak D call: TRBD1 (5 bases). CDR3 length: 16 residues. The germline V gene has CDR1 SGHDT and CDR2 YYEEEE. Trimming removed 0 bases from V and 4 bases from J, with 14 bases in between. The CDR3 spells CASSLGQLLVGNTIYF. The CDR3, as DNA: TGTGCCAGCAGCTTGGGACAGCTGTTGGTAGGAAACACCATATATTTT.

The J gene is TRBJ1-2, the V gene TRBV3-1 (or the pseudogene TRBV3-2); 8 bases are a match to TRBD1. V trimming: 5 bases; J trimming: 7 bases; junction bases outside the gene matches: 9. Germline V gene sequence: CDR1 LGHDT, CDR2 YNNKEL (reference sequence). The length of the CDR3 is 14 residues. The CDR3 bases are TGTGCCAGCAGCGTAAGTGGACAGGGCTCTGGCTACACCTTC. This sequence encodes CASSVSGQGSGYTF.

V gene TRBV5-6 combines with J gene TRBJ1-2; D is unclear. V was cut by 4 bases and J by 8 bases, with 18 bases left in between. Germline assignment: CDR1 SGHDT and CDR2 YYEEEE. CDR3 length equals 14 residues. The CDR3 region has the DNA TGTGCCAGCAGCCCGTTGGTGACCAACCCGGGCTACACCTTC. Residues: CASSPLVTNPGYTF.

The chain couples TRBV5-1 to TRBJ1-1; D gene unclear. The germline gives CDR1 SGHRS, CDR2 YFSETQ. V lost 4 bases, J lost 3 bases, and 7 bases lay in between. This CDR3 spans 12 amino acids. The CDR3 DNA reads TGCGCCAGCAGCCCCTCGCACACTGAAGCTTTCTTT. It translates to CASSPSHTEAFF.

V usage is TRBV7-9 and J usage is TRBJ2-2; D unclear. V was trimmed by 5 bases and J by 2 bases, leaving 3 bases between them. This CDR3 spans 12 amino acids. The germline CDR1 and CDR2 sequences are SEHNR and FQNEAQ (reference sequence). This chain's CDR3 is CASSLNTGELFF. DNA of the CDR3: TGTGCCAGCAGCCTAAACACCGGGGAGCTGTTTTTT.

The rearrangement joins TRBV3-1 (or the pseudogene TRBV3-2) to TRBJ2-5; 10 bases align to TRBD2. V was clipped by 0 bases and J by 1 base; unmatched bases: 5. CDR3 length: 17 amino acids. Germline CDR1 and CDR2: LGHDT and YNNKEL (reference sequence). The CDR3 nucleotides are TGTGCCAGCAGCCAAGAGGGTAGCGGGGGGTCCCAAGAGACCCAGTACTTC. Amino acids: CASSQEGSGGSQETQYF.

The chain joins TRBV7-2 to TRBJ2-7, with TRBD1 as a possible D gene (6 bases). The CDR3 consists of 15 residues. Germline V gene lookup returns CDR1 SGHTA and CDR2 FQGNSA. With 5 bases removed from V and 6 bases from J, the gap between germline ends came to 20 bases. The CDR3 DNA is TGTGCCAGCAGCGGACCGGGACAAGAACGACGCGAGCAGTACTTC. Its protein is CASSGPGQERREQYF. Supplemented by reference TRBV7-2 and TRBJ2-7, the full variable domain reads GAGVSQSPSNKVTEKGKDVELRCDPISGHTALYWYRQSLGQGLEFLIYFQGNSAPDKSGLPSDRFSAERTGGSVSTLTIQRTQQEDSAVYLCASSGPGQERREQYFGPGTRLTVT.

This clone came up once. The J gene is TRBJ1-2, the V gene TRBV30; 9 nucleotides agree with TRBD1. CDR1 GTSNPN and CDR2 SVGIG come from the germline V gene (reference sequence). This CDR3 has 15 amino acids. Unmatched junction bases numbered 11, after V lost 5 bases and J lost 4 bases. The CDR3 DNA sequence: TGTGCCTGGGGGGGAGGGACAGGGATCTTCTATGGCTACACCTTC. Its translation is CAWGGGTGIFYGYTF.